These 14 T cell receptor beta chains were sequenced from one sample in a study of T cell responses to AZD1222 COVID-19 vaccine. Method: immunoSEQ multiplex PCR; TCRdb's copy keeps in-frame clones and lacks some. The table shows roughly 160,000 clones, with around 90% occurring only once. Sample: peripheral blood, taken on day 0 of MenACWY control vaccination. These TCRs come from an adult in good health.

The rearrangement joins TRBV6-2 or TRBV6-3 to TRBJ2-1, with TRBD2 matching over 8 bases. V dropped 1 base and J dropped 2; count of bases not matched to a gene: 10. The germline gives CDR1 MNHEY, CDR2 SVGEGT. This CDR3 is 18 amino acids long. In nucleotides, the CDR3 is TGTGCCAGCAGTTACTTTACGGGAGGGCCTGTAGCCTACAATGAGCAGTTCTTC. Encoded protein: CASSYFTGGPVAYNEQFF.

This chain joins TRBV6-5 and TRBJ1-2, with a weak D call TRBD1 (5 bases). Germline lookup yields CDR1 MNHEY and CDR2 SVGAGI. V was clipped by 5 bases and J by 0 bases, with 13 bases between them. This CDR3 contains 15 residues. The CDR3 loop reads CASSLQAPPNYGYTF. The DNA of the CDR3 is TGTGCCAGCAGTCTACAGGCCCCCCCTAACTATGGCTACACCTTC.

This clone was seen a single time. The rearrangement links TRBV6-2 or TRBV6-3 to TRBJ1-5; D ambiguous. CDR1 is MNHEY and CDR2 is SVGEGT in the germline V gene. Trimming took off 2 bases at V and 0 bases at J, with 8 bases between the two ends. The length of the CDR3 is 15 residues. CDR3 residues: CASSYMPASNQPQHF. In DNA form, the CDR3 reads TGTGCCAGCAGTTACATGCCAGCTAGCAATCAGCCCCAGCATTTT.

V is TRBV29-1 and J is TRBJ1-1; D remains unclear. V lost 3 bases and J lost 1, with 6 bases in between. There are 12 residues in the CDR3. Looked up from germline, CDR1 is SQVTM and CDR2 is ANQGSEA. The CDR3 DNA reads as TGCAGCGTTGACAGGAGGAACACTGAAGCTTTCTTT. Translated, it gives CSVDRRNTEAFF.

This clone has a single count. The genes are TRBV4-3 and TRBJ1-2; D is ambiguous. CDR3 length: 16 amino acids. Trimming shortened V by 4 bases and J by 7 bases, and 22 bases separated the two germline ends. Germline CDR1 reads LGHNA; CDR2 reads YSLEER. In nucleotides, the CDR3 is TGCGCCAGCAGCCGAGACCGAGACTCGCGCAATCTTGGCTACACCTTC. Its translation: CASSRDRDSRNLGYTF.

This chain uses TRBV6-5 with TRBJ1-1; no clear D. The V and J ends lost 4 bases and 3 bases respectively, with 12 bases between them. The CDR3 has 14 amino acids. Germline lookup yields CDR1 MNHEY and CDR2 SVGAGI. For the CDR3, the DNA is TGTGCCAGCAGTTCAGTAGGCGTTGACACTGAAGCTTTCTTT. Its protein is CASSSVGVDTEAFF.

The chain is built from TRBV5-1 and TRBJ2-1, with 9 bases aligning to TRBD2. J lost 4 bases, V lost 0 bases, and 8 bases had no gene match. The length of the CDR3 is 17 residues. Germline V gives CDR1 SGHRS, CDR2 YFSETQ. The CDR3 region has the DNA TGCGCCAGCAGCTTGGGAGCGGGGAGCGGGGGGTACAATGAGCAGTTCTTC. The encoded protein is CASSLGAGSGGYNEQFF.

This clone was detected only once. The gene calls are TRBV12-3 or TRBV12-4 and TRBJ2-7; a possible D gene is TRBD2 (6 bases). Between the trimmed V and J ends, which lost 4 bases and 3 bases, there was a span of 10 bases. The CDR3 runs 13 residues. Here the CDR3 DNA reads TGTGCCAGCAGTTGGGACTCCAGCTACGAGCAGTACTTC. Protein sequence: CASSWDSSYEQYF.

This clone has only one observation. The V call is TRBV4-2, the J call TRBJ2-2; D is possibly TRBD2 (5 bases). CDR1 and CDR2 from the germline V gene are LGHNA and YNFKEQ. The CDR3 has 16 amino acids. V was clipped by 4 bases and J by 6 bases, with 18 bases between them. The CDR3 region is CASSLLRGLEAGELFF. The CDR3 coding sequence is TGTGCCAGCAGCCTCCTCCGGGGTCTAGAGGCCGGGGAGCTGTTTTTT.

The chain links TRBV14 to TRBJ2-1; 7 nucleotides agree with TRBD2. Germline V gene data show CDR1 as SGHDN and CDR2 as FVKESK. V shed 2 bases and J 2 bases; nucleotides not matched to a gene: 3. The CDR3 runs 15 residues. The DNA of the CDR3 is TGTGCCAGCAGCCAAATGGGGGGGACCTACAATGAGCAGTTCTTC. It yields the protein CASSQMGGTYNEQFF. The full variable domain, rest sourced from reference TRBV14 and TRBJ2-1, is EAGVTQFPSHSVIEKGQTVTLRCDPISGHDNLYWYRRVMGKEIKFLLHFVKESKQDESGMPNNRFLAERTGGTYSTLKVQPAELEDSGVYFCASSQMGGTYNEQFFGPGTRLTVL.

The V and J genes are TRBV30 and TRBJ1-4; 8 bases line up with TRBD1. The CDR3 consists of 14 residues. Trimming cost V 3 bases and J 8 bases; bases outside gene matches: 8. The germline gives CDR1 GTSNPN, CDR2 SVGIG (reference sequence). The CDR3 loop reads CAWSAGTGEEKLFF. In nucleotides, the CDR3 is TGTGCCTGGAGCGCCGGGACAGGCGAGGAAAAACTGTTTTTT.

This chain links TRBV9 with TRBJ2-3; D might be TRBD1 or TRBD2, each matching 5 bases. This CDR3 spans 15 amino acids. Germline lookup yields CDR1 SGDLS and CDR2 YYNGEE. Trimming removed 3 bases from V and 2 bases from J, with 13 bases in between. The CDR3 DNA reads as TGTGCCAGCAGCGCCGAGGGCAGGGCCACAGATACGCAGTATTTT. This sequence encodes CASSAEGRATDTQYF.

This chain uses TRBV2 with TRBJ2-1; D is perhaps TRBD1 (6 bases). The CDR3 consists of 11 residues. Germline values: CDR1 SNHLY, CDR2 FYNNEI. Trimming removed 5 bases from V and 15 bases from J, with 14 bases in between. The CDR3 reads CASSSQGRPFF. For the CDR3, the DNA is TGTGCCAGCAGTTCACAGGGTAGGCCGTTCTTC.

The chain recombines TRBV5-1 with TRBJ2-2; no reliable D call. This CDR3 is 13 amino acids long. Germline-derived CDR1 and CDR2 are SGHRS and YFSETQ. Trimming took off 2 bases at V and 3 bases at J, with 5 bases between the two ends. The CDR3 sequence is CASSLRDTGELFF. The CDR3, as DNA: TGCGCCAGCAGCTTAAGAGACACCGGGGAGCTGTTTTTT.